This entry concerns a single TCR beta chain. These data belong to a study of blood T cell repertoires in COVID-19. The CDR3 runs to 15 residues. Germline V gene sequence: CDR1 MNHEY, CDR2 SMNVEV (reference sequence). Trimming cost V 6 bases and J 3 bases, with 16 bases left between them. Some clones are missing from TCRdb's copy, which holds only in-frame ones; the method was immunoSEQ multiplex PCR. The sample has 300,000 to 350,000 clones, about 90% seen once. The receptor comes from a woman in her 30s who had recovered from COVID-19. Sequences were obtained from PBMCs or T cells enriched from blood (not recorded which). The V and J genes are TRBV27 and TRBJ2-3; tentative D call: TRBD2 (6 bases). CDR3 amino acids: CASRVRDFSTDTQYF. The CDR3 DNA reads TGTGCCAGCAGGGTACGGGACTTTTCGACAGATACGCAGTATTTT.